This is a list of T cell receptor beta chains from one sample in a study of spatial heterogeneity in lung cancer. TCRdb fed the 5' RACE reads into MiXCR, producing one record per CDR3 protein. This sample carries 4,500 to 6,500 distinct CDR3 sequences, roughly 8% of them seen once, and the ten largest clones take approximately 17%. Sequenced material: lung tumor tissue, taken at surgery. The source of these receptors is a female donor with early-stage non-small cell lung cancer. Each CDR3 is given without its conserved first and last residue. Each record gives: V gene, J gene, CDR3 protein.

>TRBV6-6|TRBJ2-1
ASTGGSYNEQF
>TRBV29-1|TRBJ2-1
SVVLFEDEQF
>TRBV6-1|TRBJ1-4
ASRATGTGGEGLF
>TRBV6-1|TRBJ2-1
ASSEALWTGVNEQF
>TRBV5-1|TRBJ2-1
ASSLDGGRVTEQF
>TRBV7-3|TRBJ2-1
ASSPDLGAPGAYNEQF
>TRBV27|TRBJ2-7
ASSLFRSSYEQY
>TRBV10-3|TRBJ1-2
AISELTGSDGYT
>TRBV18|TRBJ2-5
ASRTSGASPNQETQY
>TRBV4-2|TRBJ1-1
ASSQDSGWAVNTEAF
>TRBV20-1|TRBJ2-1
SALGLAEMNNEQF
>TRBV20-1|TRBJ1-4
SARSGATNEKLF
>TRBV6-2/TRBV6-3|TRBJ2-3
ASSYSQAGGSTDTQY
>TRBV30|TRBJ1-5
AWSPGGGSGQPQH
>TRBV4-1|TRBJ1-1
ASSQPPGGPIEAF
>TRBV20-1|TRBJ2-3
SARQLAVNTDTQY
>TRBV21-1|TRBJ2-1
ASSKDWGKTQGPLYNEQF
>TRBV11-1|TRBJ2-1
ASSFNRLAGGLTQQF
>TRBV10-3|TRBJ1-3
AISESTGGSSGNTIY
>TRBV7-2|TRBJ2-1
ASSERTHEQF
>TRBV5-1|TRBJ2-7
ASSLLVALDNEQY
>TRBV7-9|TRBJ2-1
ASSRPTGRLAYNEQF
>TRBV10-2|TRBJ1-1
ASTQGFTEAF
>TRBV24-1|TRBJ2-6
ATSDETGSYSGANVLT
>TRBV6-2/TRBV6-3|TRBJ2-2
ASSRPVWTGELF
>TRBV7-8|TRBJ1-5
ASSSPRVWQGGFFSNQPQH
>TRBV7-2|TRBJ2-5
ASSLKWETQY
>TRBV5-5|TRBJ2-3
ASSLGPLDTQY
>TRBV11-1|TRBJ2-1
ASSLAGQSYNEQF
>TRBV11-1|TRBJ2-1
ASSLEVLASYNGQF
>TRBV20-1|TRBJ1-1
SAPEQGKNTEAF
>TRBV4-2|TRBJ2-3
ASSQDGGSGGGTDTQY
>TRBV5-5|TRBJ2-7
ASSLSSGGIYEQY
>TRBV4-2|TRBJ1-5
ASSPGSQDQPQH
>TRBV20-1|TRBJ2-1
SARDPASGYNEQF
>TRBV29-1|TRBJ1-2
SVEKGQGSYGYT
>TRBV4-3|TRBJ2-1
ASRLTVSSYNEQF
>TRBV7-2|TRBJ2-1
ASSPTTYNEQF
>TRBV6-5|TRBJ2-6
ASSYSAGIGANVLT
>TRBV20-1|TRBJ2-3
SATPGTNTDTQY
>TRBV27|TRBJ2-3
ASSLLTDTQY
>TRBV12-3/TRBV12-4|TRBJ2-1
ASSTRGLAQSYNEQF
>TRBV9|TRBJ1-5
ASSVDPGNQPQH
>TRBV5-1|TRBJ1-2
ASSPAGDYGYT
>TRBV4-1|TRBJ2-1
ASSQGRTSGGADEQF
>TRBV30|TRBJ2-3
AWSYRAADTQY
>TRBV10-2|TRBJ1-1
ASKLQGLNTEAF
>TRBV27|TRBJ2-2
ASSRRDTGELF
>TRBV20-1|TRBJ2-3
SARLAGGDTQY